Listed here are 8 T cell receptor beta chains from one sample, sequenced in a study of cytomegalovirus exposure and HLA in healthy donors. Primers: 60 Vbeta forward and 13 Jbeta reverse. The protocol was immunoSEQ multiplex PCR, while the TCRdb copy is restricted to in-frame clones and leaves out a portion. The data hold 180,000 or so clones, with over 70% observed a single time. Sequencing used PBMCs. The receptors shown here come from a female donor in good health and CMV-seronegative.

The rearrangement uses TRBV11-2 and TRBJ1-5; D possibly corresponds to TRBD1 (6 bases). Per germline, CDR1 SGHAT and CDR2 FQNNGV. Deletions cut 5 bases from V and 0 bases from J, with 17 bases between. This CDR3 contains 17 residues. CDR3 nucleotides: TGTGCCAGCAGCCCTGCGACAGGAGACTATAGCAATCAGCCCCAGCATTTT. Translated: CASSPATGDYSNQPQHF.

The genes are TRBV11-2 and TRBJ1-2, with a weak D call TRBD1 (5 bases). Per the germline V gene, CDR1 is SGHAT and CDR2 is FQNNGV. The CDR3 runs 14 residues. V shed 0 bases and J shed 7 bases, with 12 bases lying between them. CDR3 sequence: CASSLDQGFSGYTF. For the CDR3, the DNA is TGTGCCAGCAGCTTAGACCAGGGCTTTTCTGGCTACACCTTC. The variable domain in full, with the rest retrieved from reference TRBV11-2 and TRBJ1-2, is EAGVAQSPRYKIIEKRQSVAFWCNPISGHATLYWYQQILGQGPKLLIQFQNNGVVDDSQLPKDRFSAERLKGVDSTLKIQPAKLEDSAVYLCASSLDQGFSGYTFGSGTRLTVV.

The chain joins TRBV7-3 to TRBJ2-1; D is undetermined. The V end lost 2 bases, the J end lost 2 bases, and 10 bases lay between the germline ends. Germline V gene lookup returns CDR1 SGHTA and CDR2 FQGTGA. The CDR3 has 15 amino acids. CDR3 coding DNA: TGTGCCAGCAGCTTAGGCGGCAAAACCTACAATGAGCAGTTCTTC. Translation: CASSLGGKTYNEQFF.

The gene calls are TRBV19 and TRBJ1-3; 8 bases are shared with TRBD1. The length of the CDR3 is 15 residues. The ends lost 5 bases at V and 5 bases at J; junction bases unmatched: 8. The germline CDR1 and CDR2 sequences are LNHDA and SQIVND (reference sequence). CDR3: CASSSPTGARNTIYF. The CDR3 DNA reads as TGTGCCAGTAGTTCCCCGACAGGGGCGAGAAACACCATATATTTT.

This chain uses TRBV30 with TRBJ1-2; no definite D call. CDR3 length: 11 amino acids. From germline, CDR1 is GTSNPN and CDR2 SVGIG (reference sequence). Trimming removed 3 bases at V and 8 bases at J, with 10 bases between. The CDR3 region is CAWREAWGYTF. The DNA for the CDR3 is TGTGCCTGGAGGGAGGCGTGGGGCTACACCTTC. Based on the CDR3 plus reference TRBV30 and TRBJ1-2, the full variable domain is SQTIHQWPATLVQPVGSPLSLECTVEGTSNPNLYWYRQAAGRGLQLLFYSVGIGQISSEVPQNLSASRPQDRQFILSSKKLLLSDSGFYLCAWREAWGYTFGSGTRLTVV.

This chain joins TRBV7-9 and TRBJ1-2, with D perhaps matching TRBD1 (6 bases). The germline CDR1 and CDR2 sequences are SEHNR and FQNEAQ (reference sequence). This CDR3 region has 14 residues. V gave up 5 bases and J gave up 7 bases, with 17 bases separating them. The CDR3 DNA is TGTGCCAGCAGCCACGCCACAGGGTTCCCTGGCTACACCTTC. It translates to CASSHATGFPGYTF.

This clone was seen a handful of times. The J gene is TRBJ2-1, the V gene TRBV15; perhaps TRBD2 as D (6 bases). The CDR3 extends over 15 amino acids. V shed 5 bases and J shed 5 bases, with 16 bases lying between them. CDR1 and CDR2 from the germline V gene are LNHNV and YYDKDF (reference sequence). The CDR3 DNA is TGTGCCACCAGCCCCCTGGCGGGATTGGACAATGAGCAGTTCTTC. The encoded protein is CATSPLAGLDNEQFF.

In its sample, this clone was seen a few times. This chain joins TRBV30 and TRBJ2-2; 10 bases line up with TRBD1. CDR1 and CDR2 from the germline V gene are GTSNPN and SVGIG (reference sequence). With V trimmed by 5 bases and J by 6 bases, 6 bases remained unmatched. The CDR3 is 14 amino acids. The CDR3 loop reads CAWGQGVVAGELFF. CDR3 coding DNA: TGTGCCTGGGGACAGGGGGTAGTTGCCGGGGAGCTGTTTTTT.